This TCR beta chain was found in a study of EBV T-cell therapy then PD-1 blockade in nasopharyngeal carcinoma. Some clones are missing from TCRdb's copy, which holds only in-frame ones; the method was immunoSEQ multiplex PCR. Of about 22,000 clones listed, 65% to 85% are singletons. In the case of this clone: The target antigen is unknown. The sample carries other DNA sequences with the same CDR3.

CDR3 size: 14 residues. Losses at the gene ends were 5 bases for V and 6 bases for J; bases not matched to a gene: 4. In germline, CDR1 is MNHEY, CDR2 SMNVEV (reference sequence). Regarding treatment: AdE1-LMPpoly-expanded autologous EBV-specific T-cell therapy followed by anti-PD-1 nivolumab. This material consisted of CD8+ T cells from blood, taken at day -245 from a patient whose treatment included autologous EBV-specific T cells and nivolumab. The gene calls are TRBV27 and TRBJ1-5, with 10 bases identical to TRBD1. The sequence came from a man aged 35-49 years with nasopharyngeal carcinoma. The CDR3 region has the DNA TGTGCCAGCAGTCCTTGGACAGGGGGTCAGCCCCAGCATTTT. Encoded protein: CASSPWTGGQPQHF.